The rows below give T cell receptor beta chains drawn from one sample of a study of response to subunit inactivated influenza vaccine. MiXCR, applied by TCRdb to the RT-PCR reads, yields one record per CDR3 protein. The sample lists some 500,000 distinct CDR3 sequences, about 15% occurring once. Sequencing used CD4+ T cells sorted from PBMCs, obtained less than 30 months after vaccination. The receptors shown here come from a man between 50 and 70 years old who received an inactivated influenza vaccine. Each CDR3 is given with its conserved first and last residue.

cdr3_length j_call v_call cdr3_aa
18 TRBJ2-1 TRBV10-3 CAITSAPGQGVPYNEQFF
14 TRBJ1-4 TRBV5-1 CASSLGHQAEKLFF
14 TRBJ2-3 TRBV5-5 CASSWGQGANTQYF
14 TRBJ2-5 TRBV7-2 CASSYTTVQETQYF
15 TRBJ2-5 TRBV7-2 CASSDVAGWQETQYF
14 TRBJ2-7 TRBV20-1 CSARVPPGLYEQYF
13 TRBJ2-1 TRBV29-1 CSVGQDSYNEQFF
13 TRBJ1-4 TRBV29-1 CSVRDSSNEKLFF
12 TRBJ2-1 TRBV7-2 CASSLSGGEQFF
17 TRBJ1-2 TRBV4-2 CASSQNRGPALRYGYTF
14 TRBJ2-7 TRBV10-1 CASSEGDSDYEQYF
16 TRBJ2-3 TRBV7-9 CASSPFTGMGLDTQYF
11 TRBJ2-5 TRBV20-1 CSASDQETQYF
17 TRBJ2-2 TRBV7-6 CASSLFSGTSMAGELFF
15 TRBJ2-5 TRBV4-2 CASSQDNRIQETQYF
12 TRBJ2-1 TRBV5-1 CASSDTSDEQFF
15 TRBJ2-5 TRBV5-6 CANSPRLPYQETQYF
11 TRBJ2-1 TRBV20-1 CSASPGDEQFF
16 TRBJ2-2 TRBV7-2 CASSLVFALNTGELFF
15 TRBJ2-4 TRBV5-1 CASSQGTAEKNIQYF
15 TRBJ2-7 TRBV3-1 CASSPGPPSSYEQYF
13 TRBJ1-6 TRBV3-1 CASSQGDNSPLHF
16 TRBJ2-5 TRBV4-2 CASSQNGGHVQETQYF
16 TRBJ2-3 TRBV6-1 CASSHRTSGKSDTQYF
16 TRBJ2-1 TRBV5-1 CASSLAGQSSYNEQFF
16 TRBJ1-2 TRBV12-3/TRBV12-4 CASSPDVSGPNYGYTF
18 TRBJ2-1 TRBV20-1 CSARGGLAGGRGVNEQFF